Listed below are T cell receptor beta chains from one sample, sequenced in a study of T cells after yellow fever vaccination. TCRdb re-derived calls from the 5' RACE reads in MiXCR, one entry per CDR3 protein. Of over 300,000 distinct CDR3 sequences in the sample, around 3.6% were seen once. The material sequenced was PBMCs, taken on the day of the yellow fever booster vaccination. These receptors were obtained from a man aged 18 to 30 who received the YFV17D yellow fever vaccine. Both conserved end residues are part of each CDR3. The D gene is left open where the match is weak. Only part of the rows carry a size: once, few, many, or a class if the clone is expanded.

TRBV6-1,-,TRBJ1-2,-,CASSEVPGIFGGYTF,TGTGCCAGCAGTGAAGTTCCAGGGATCTTTGGTGGCTACACCTTC
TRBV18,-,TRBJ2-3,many,CASSPDQALQTEDTDTQYF,TGTGCCAGCTCCCCAGATCAGGCCCTTCAGACCGAAGACACAGATACGCAGTATTTT
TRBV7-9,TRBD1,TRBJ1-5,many,CASSPTGGSQPQHF,TGTGCCAGCAGCCCCACAGGGGGGAGTCAGCCCCAGCATTTT
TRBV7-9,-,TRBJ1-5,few,CASSLAEGQGSNQPQHF,TGTGCCAGCAGCTTAGCGGAGGGCCAAGGGAGCAATCAGCCCCAGCATTTT
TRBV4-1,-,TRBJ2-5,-,CASSQPQETQYF,TGCGCCAGCAGCCAACCCCAAGAGACCCAGTACTTC
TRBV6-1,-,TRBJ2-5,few,CASSEVRETQYF,TGTGCCAGCAGTGAAGTTAGGGAGACCCAGTACTTC
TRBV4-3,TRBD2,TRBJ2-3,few,CASSPQRGGGLGTDTQYF,TGCGCCAGCAGCCCCCAGCGGGGGGGAGGTTTGGGTACAGATACGCAGTATTTT
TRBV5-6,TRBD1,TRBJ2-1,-,CASQRQGIFIVF,TGTGCCAGCCAAAGACAGGGAATCTTTATAGTCTTC
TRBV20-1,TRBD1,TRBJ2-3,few,CSARGQGAEDTQYF,TGCAGTGCCCGGGGGCAGGGGGCAGAGGATACGCAGTATTTT
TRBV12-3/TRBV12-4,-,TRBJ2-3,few,CASSPRTFLTDTQYF,TGTGCCAGCAGTCCCAGGACATTTTTGACAGATACGCAGTATTTT
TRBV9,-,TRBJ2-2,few,CASSFRLGGNTGELFF,TGTGCCAGCAGCTTTAGACTAGGGGGGAACACCGGGGAGCTGTTTTTT
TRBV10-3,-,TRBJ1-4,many,CAISAGSATNEKLFF,TGTGCCATCAGCGCCGGCTCGGCAACTAATGAAAAACTGTTTTTT
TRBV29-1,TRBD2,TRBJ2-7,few,CSVGDYYEQYF,TGCAGCGTTGGGGACTACTACGAGCAGTACTTC
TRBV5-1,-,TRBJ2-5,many,CASSPRSGEETQYF,TGCGCCAGCAGCCCCCGGTCCGGGGAAGAGACCCAGTACTTC
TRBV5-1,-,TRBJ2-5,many,CASSLLGALETQYF,TGCGCCAGCAGCTTACTGGGGGCGTTGGAGACCCAGTACTTC
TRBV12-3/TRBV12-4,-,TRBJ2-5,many,CASSLRSGETQYF,TGTGCCAGCAGTTTAAGATCGGGAGAGACCCAGTACTTC
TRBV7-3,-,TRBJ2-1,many,CASSLTRAGYNEQFF,TGTGCCAGCAGCTTAACGAGGGCGGGATACAATGAGCAGTTCTTC
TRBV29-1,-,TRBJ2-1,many,CSVDLSSEQFF,TGCAGCGTTGATCTCTCATCTGAGCAGTTCTTC
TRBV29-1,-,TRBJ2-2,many,CSVEKGAGELFF,TGCAGCGTTGAAAAGGGGGCCGGGGAGCTGTTTTTT
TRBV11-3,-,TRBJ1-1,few,CASSPGGTLNTEAFF,TGTGCCAGCTCGCCGGGTGGGACCCTGAACACTGAAGCTTTCTTT
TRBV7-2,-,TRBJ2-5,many,CASSTPGAGETQYF,TGTGCCAGCAGCACCCCGGGTGCTGGAGAGACCCAGTACTTC